This T cell receptor beta chain stems from a study of cytomegalovirus exposure and HLA in healthy donors. As concerns this clone: Its antigen is as yet unknown.

Amplification used 60 Vbeta primers and 13 Jbeta primers. In the original analysis: As a later analysis found, there were 70 million to 100 million unique TCR beta chains, of which roughly 11 million were shared. Measured with immunoSEQ multiplex PCR; TCRdb has only the in-frame clones, and not every one. V and J calls and clone size are those listed in that table; D and trimming were worked out from the DNA. This sample has 110,000 to 150,000 clones; approximately 79% occur once, and the top ten carry approximately 4.3%. Findings and caveats of the study: Donor immune exposure was known only as CMV serostatus. In a later analysis, at a false discovery rate of 0.05, 17,000 or so TCR beta sequences were associated with HLA alleles.

Sequencing was performed on PBMCs. The source of this sequence is a man younger than 35 in good health and CMV-seropositive.

Written as DNA, the CDR3 is TGTGCCAGTAGTGTATCTACAGGGTACGAGCAGTACTTC. Amino acid sequence: CASSVSTGYEQYF. This chain links TRBV19 with TRBJ2-7; D is possibly TRBD1 (6 bases). The ends were cut back, 5 bases at V and 4 bases at J, with 12 bases in the middle. This CDR3 is 13 amino acids long. Germline V lookup: CDR1 LNHDA, CDR2 SQIVND (reference sequence).